The 7 T cell receptor beta chains given below trace back to one sample, sequenced in a study of Ad26.COV2.S vaccination and SARS-CoV-2 variants. Here immunoSEQ multiplex PCR was the method, and the copy in TCRdb shows in-frame clones only, minus some. This table holds around 100,000 clones, around three quarters found once. The starting material was peripheral blood, obtained after recovery from COVID-19. The origin of the receptors is a human donor who had recovered from COVID-19.

V and J are TRBV6-2 or TRBV6-3 and TRBJ2-3; the D is unclear. Germline-derived CDR1 and CDR2 are MNHEY and SVGEGT. The CDR3 is 14 amino acids. V lost 0 bases and J 0 bases, leaving 4 bases between the germline ends. CDR3 nucleotide sequence: TGTGCCAGCAGTTACTCCGCTAGCACAGATACGCAGTATTTT. Translating it yields CASSYSASTDTQYF.

The chain joins TRBV5-1 to TRBJ2-7; TRBD1 agrees at 7 bases. The V gene's germline CDR1 is SGHRS and CDR2 YFSETQ. Trimming at V came to 4 bases and at J to 6 bases, leaving 7 bases not matched to a gene. There are 13 residues in the CDR3. The CDR3 here is CASSIQGSGEQYF. CDR3 nucleotide sequence: TGCGCCAGCAGCATACAGGGGTCGGGCGAGCAGTACTTC.

The V gene is TRBV29-1, the J gene TRBJ2-1; 9 bases agree with TRBD1. This CDR3 spans 13 amino acids. Germline CDR1 and CDR2: SQVTM and ANQGSEA. V shed 4 bases and J 10 bases; nucleotides not matched to a gene: 8. The CDR3 protein is CSVVGTGMSEQFF. CDR3 in DNA: TGCAGCGTTGTAGGGACAGGGATGTCGGAGCAGTTCTTC.

The chain recombines TRBV7-3 with TRBJ1-4; D gene uncertain. CDR1 and CDR2 from the germline V gene are SGHTA and FQGTGA. This CDR3 is built from 15 residues. Trimming removed 1 base from V and 0 bases from J, with 6 bases in between. The CDR3 DNA reads TGTGCCAGCAGCTTAAACGGAGCAACTAATGAAAAACTGTTTTTT. This gives the protein CASSLNGATNEKLFF. Full variable domain (missing parts from reference TRBV7-3 and TRBJ1-4): GAGVSQTPSNKVTEKGKYVELRCDPISGHTALYWYRQSLGQGPEFLIYFQGTGAADDSGLPNDRFFAVRPEGSVSTLKIQRTERGDSAVYLCASSLNGATNEKLFFGSGTQLSVL.

The chain joins TRBV19 to TRBJ2-1, with unresolved D. Germline CDR1 and CDR2: LNHDA and SQIVND (reference sequence). The CDR3 has 14 residues. V was pared by 4 bases and J by 9 bases, with 16 bases between. CDR3 loop: CASSKSQGKLEQFF. For the CDR3, the DNA is TGTGCCAGTAGTAAAAGCCAAGGAAAACTTGAGCAGTTCTTC.

This clone was counted a few times. This CDR3 is CASSQVGHTEAFF. The CDR3 DNA is TGTGCCAGCAGCCAAGTCGGTCACACTGAAGCTTTCTTT. The chain couples TRBV3-1 (or the pseudogene TRBV3-2) to TRBJ1-1, with D uncertain. Germline lookup yields CDR1 LGHDT and CDR2 YNNKEL (reference sequence). The length of the CDR3 is 13 residues. V gave up 1 base and J gave up 3 bases, with 6 bases separating them.

The chain couples TRBV5-1 to TRBJ1-4, with 7 bases lining up with TRBD1. Germline V CDR1 and CDR2: SGHRS, YFSETQ. The CDR3 length is 13 residues. Germline trimming cut 5 bases from V and 8 bases from J; bases unmatched to any gene: 6. The CDR3 here is CASSDRVGEKLFF. CDR3 DNA: TGCGCCAGCAGTGACAGGGTCGGCGAAAAACTGTTTTTT.